The 27 T cell receptor beta chains listed next were all sequenced from one sample in a study of Ad26.COV2.S vaccination and SARS-CoV-2 variants. Using immunoSEQ multiplex PCR, the repertoire was profiled, and TCRdb retains in-frame clones only, with some absent. The sample records more than 85,000 clones, around 80% being singletons. This specimen was peripheral blood, taken after recovery from COVID-19. The receptors here all came from a human donor who had recovered from COVID-19.

The chain recombines TRBV6-5 with TRBJ2-5, with D hard to call. This CDR3 is 14 amino acids long. Trimming took off 5 bases at V and 1 base at J, with 11 bases between the two ends. In germline, CDR1 is MNHEY, CDR2 SVGAGI. The CDR3 loop reads CASSTTYSQETQYF. CDR3 in DNA: TGTGCCAGCAGTACTACCTACAGCCAAGAGACCCAGTACTTC.

The chain uses TRBV19 and TRBJ2-1; D may be TRBD2 (6 bases). V was shortened by 6 bases and J by 14 bases, with 14 bases between the two germline ends. The CDR3 is made up of 11 amino acids. Germline-derived CDR1 and CDR2 are LNHDA and SQIVND (reference sequence). CDR3 bases: TGTGCCAGTAGGGGGGTCGGCGGGAAGTTCTTC. This codes for CASRGVGGKFF.

The CDR3 DNA is TGCGCCAGCAGTCAAATGGTCCCCGGGACAGGGACCTACAATGAGCAGTTCTTC. Protein sequence: CASSQMVPGTGTYNEQFF. This rearrangement joins TRBV23-1 to TRBJ2-1; 9 nucleotides align to TRBD1. TRBV23-1 is an open reading frame, and its role is uncertain. CDR3 length: 18 amino acids. J lost 2 bases, V lost 2 bases, and 10 bases had no gene match.

The genes are TRBV30 and TRBJ1-1; D gene ambiguous. Germline-derived CDR1 and CDR2 are GTSNPN and SVGIG (reference sequence). V lost 0 bases, J lost 2 bases, and 7 bases lay in between. This CDR3 is 13 amino acids long. CDR3 bases: TGTGCCTGGAGTGTACAGAGCAACACTGAAGCTTTCTTT. Translated, it gives CAWSVQSNTEAFF. Full variable domain (missing parts from reference TRBV30 and TRBJ1-1): SQTIHQWPATLVQPVGSPLSLECTVEGTSNPNLYWYRQAAGRGLQLLFYSVGIGQISSEVPQNLSASRPQDRQFILSSKKLLLSDSGFYLCAWSVQSNTEAFFGQGTRLTVV.

The chain couples TRBV30 to TRBJ1-4; 7 bases are shared with TRBD1. Germline assignment: CDR1 GTSNPN and CDR2 SVGIG (reference sequence). V shed 3 bases, J shed 4 bases, and the junction held 8 bases outside the gene matches. The CDR3 loop spans 15 amino acids. The CDR3 region is CAWSRTGTVNEKLFF. The DNA for the CDR3 is TGTGCCTGGAGCCGAACCGGGACAGTTAATGAAAAACTGTTTTTT.

The chain has TRBV28 and TRBJ1-2; possibly TRBD1 for D (6 bases). Trimming pared 3 bases from V and 3 bases from J, leaving 8 bases between. CDR3 length: 13 residues. Germline-derived CDR1 and CDR2 are MDHEN and SYDVKM. CDR3: CASSFGTHYGYTF. The CDR3 DNA sequence: TGTGCCAGCAGTTTTGGGACACACTATGGCTACACCTTC.

The J gene is TRBJ1-1, the V gene TRBV14, with D unclear. This CDR3 spans 12 amino acids. The V and J ends lost 1 base and 7 bases respectively, with 7 bases between them. Germline V gene data show CDR1 as SGHDN and CDR2 as FVKESK. DNA of the CDR3: TGTGCCAGCAGCCAAGGACTCTTTGAAGCTTTCTTT. This translates into CASSQGLFEAFF.

The V call is TRBV9, the J call TRBJ2-2; the D gene is possibly TRBD1 (6 bases). Germline loops: CDR1 SGDLS, CDR2 YYNGEE. The CDR3 length is 15 residues. V lost 4 bases and J lost 6, with 16 bases in between. The CDR3: CASSRRDTLPGELFF. The CDR3 bases are TGTGCCAGCAGCCGACGGGACACCCTCCCCGGGGAGCTGTTTTTT.

This clone was picked up one time. The chain recombines TRBV7-9 with TRBJ2-7, with no clear D. CDR3 length: 14 residues. Germline lookup yields CDR1 SEHNR and CDR2 FQNEAQ (reference sequence). V dropped 5 bases and J dropped 7 bases, with 18 bases sitting between them. In DNA, the CDR3 is TGTGCCAGCAGCATGCCGGGCCCCGCCGGAGAGCAGTACTTC. Amino acids: CASSMPGPAGEQYF.

This clone was detected only a few times. This sequence joins TRBV4-3 and TRBJ2-3; 8 nucleotides align to TRBD2. The V segment lost 4 bases and the J segment 8 bases; nucleotides outside the gene matches: 14. Germline lookup yields CDR1 LGHNA and CDR2 YSLEER. This CDR3 has 16 residues. DNA of the CDR3: TGCGCCAGCAGCCTCTGGGGCGGGGGGCGTTCTGGTACGCAGTATTTT. Its translation is CASSLWGGGRSGTQYF.

CDR3 loop: CASSLGQKNTEAFF. The CDR3 DNA reads as TGTGCCAGCAGCTTGGGACAGAAGAACACTGAAGCTTTCTTT. The rearrangement uses TRBV5-5 and TRBJ1-1; D is possibly TRBD1 (5 bases). This CDR3 comprises 14 residues. V lost 0 bases to trimming and J lost 1 base, with 7 bases between them. Germline assignment: CDR1 SGHKS and CDR2 YYEKEE (reference sequence). The full variable domain, completed using reference TRBV5-5 and TRBJ1-1, is DAGVTQSPTHLIKTRGQQVTLRCSPISGHKSVSWYQQVLGQGPQFIFQYYEKEERGRGNFPDRFSARQFPNYSSELNVNALLLGDSALYLCASSLGQKNTEAFFGQGTRLTVV.

V is TRBV5-1 and J is TRBJ2-1; D is unclear. V was trimmed by 1 base and J by 0 bases, leaving 8 bases between them. CDR3 length: 15 amino acids. Germline assignment: CDR1 SGHRS and CDR2 YFSETQ. CDR3 nucleotide sequence: TGCGCCAGCAGCTTGATGGGGAACTCCTACAATGAGCAGTTCTTC. Amino acids: CASSLMGNSYNEQFF.

The J gene is TRBJ2-2, the V gene TRBV30, with unresolved D. The length of the CDR3 is 13 residues. From germline, CDR1 is GTSNPN and CDR2 SVGIG (reference sequence). V lost 3 bases and J lost 6, with 11 bases in between. The CDR3 region is CAWRASAPGELFF. The CDR3 DNA sequence: TGTGCCTGGAGGGCTTCAGCGCCCGGGGAGCTGTTTTTT. Looking up the rest from reference TRBV30 and TRBJ2-2 gives the full variable domain: SQTIHQWPATLVQPVGSPLSLECTVEGTSNPNLYWYRQAAGRGLQLLFYSVGIGQISSEVPQNLSASRPQDRQFILSSKKLLLSDSGFYLCAWRASAPGELFFGEGSRLTVL.

The chain couples TRBV7-2 to TRBJ2-3; D is possibly TRBD2 (6 bases). V lost 1 base to trimming and J lost 0 bases, with 14 bases between them. The germline CDR1 and CDR2 sequences are SGHTA and FQGNSA. The CDR3 extends over 17 amino acids. The CDR3 DNA reads TGTGCCAGCAGCTTAGAGGGTGGGACTTGGAGCACAGATACGCAGTATTTT. Encoded protein: CASSLEGGTWSTDTQYF.

The rearrangement joins TRBV5-5 to TRBJ2-7; D gene ambiguous. Looked up from germline, CDR1 is SGHKS and CDR2 is YYEKEE (reference sequence). CDR3 length: 11 amino acids. Trimming shortened V by 2 bases and J by 3 bases, and 3 bases separated the two germline ends. The CDR3 reads CASSFNYEQYF. As DNA, the CDR3 is TGTGCCAGCAGCTTCAACTACGAGCAGTACTTC.

The chain couples TRBV5-4 to TRBJ2-3, with D possibly TRBD2 on 6 matching bases. The ends were cut back, 0 bases at V and 3 bases at J, with 11 bases in the middle. The CDR3 totals 15 residues. The germline gives CDR1 SGHNT, CDR2 YYREEE (reference sequence). CDR3 residues: CASSLALGGTDTQYF. CDR3 DNA: TGTGCCAGCAGCTTGGCTCTTGGGGGGACAGATACGCAGTATTTT.

The chain links TRBV5-4 to TRBJ2-2; 14 bases are a match to TRBD2. Germline V gene data show CDR1 as SGHNT and CDR2 as YYREEE (reference sequence). CDR3 size: 18 residues. V shed 4 bases and J 5 bases; nucleotides not matched to a gene: 10. The CDR3 loop is CASSPGPGTSGGTGELFF. The CDR3 bases are TGTGCCAGCAGCCCAGGACCCGGGACTAGCGGGGGTACCGGGGAGCTGTTTTTT.

The genes are TRBV27 and TRBJ1-6; 10 bases fit TRBD1. The junction had 9 bases not matched to a gene; V was cut back by 0 bases and J by 7 bases. The CDR3 has 18 residues. Germline V CDR1 and CDR2: MNHEY, SMNVEV (reference sequence). The chain's CDR3 is CASSLSRDRGGENSPLHF. CDR3 bases: TGTGCCAGCAGTTTATCCCGGGACAGGGGAGGTGAAAATTCACCCCTCCACTTT.

J is TRBJ2-7 and V is TRBV27, with D maybe TRBD2 (8 bases). There are 16 residues in the CDR3. The ends were cut back, 6 bases at V and 6 bases at J, with 24 bases in the middle. The germline V gene has CDR1 MNHEY and CDR2 SMNVEV (reference sequence). The CDR3 nucleotides read TGTGCCAGCAGCCCACCCGGGAGGGGGCGGGTTAGCGAGCAGTACTTC. It specifies CASSPPGRGRVSEQYF.

In this sample, this clone turned up a few times. The rearrangement joins TRBV19 to TRBJ1-2; 8 bases match TRBD1. Unmatched junction bases numbered 14, after V lost 9 bases and J lost 8 bases. Germline V gene data show CDR1 as LNHDA and CDR2 as SQIVND (reference sequence). The CDR3 sequence is 14 residues long. The CDR3 DNA is TGTGCCAGCTACAAACCGACAGGGGAGGGCGGCTACACCTTC. Protein sequence: CASYKPTGEGGYTF.

The chain employs TRBV28 and TRBJ2-3, with TRBD2 as a possible D gene (5 bases). V shed 4 bases and J shed 6 bases, with 17 bases lying between them. The CDR3 is 15 residues long. Germline CDR1 MDHEN, CDR2 SYDVKM. As DNA, the CDR3 is TGTGCCAGCAGTTCAAGGGCCCCGGGGTTGGATACGCAGTATTTT. Translation gives CASSSRAPGLDTQYF.

V usage is TRBV29-1 and J usage is TRBJ2-2, with a possible D match to TRBD2 (6 bases). The germline V gene encodes CDR1 SQVTM and CDR2 ANQGSEA. This CDR3 is built from 11 residues. The CDR3 bases are TGCATGGGGGGGAACACCGGGGAGCTGTTTTTT. Translating gives CMGGNTGELFF.

V usage is TRBV3-1 (or the pseudogene TRBV3-2) and J usage is TRBJ1-2, with D maybe TRBD1 (5 bases). Trimming cost V 4 bases and J 4 bases, with 16 bases left between them. CDR3 size: 15 residues. Germline V gene data show CDR1 as LGHDT and CDR2 as YNNKEL (reference sequence). This CDR3 reads CASSPTGDYRYGYTF. CDR3 in DNA: TGTGCCAGCAGCCCCACAGGTGATTACCGCTATGGCTACACCTTC.

This clone was counted a few times. The rearrangement joins TRBV30 to TRBJ2-4; weak D call: TRBD1 (5 bases). Germline assignment: CDR1 GTSNPN and CDR2 SVGIG (reference sequence). V was trimmed by 4 bases and J by 13 bases, leaving 14 bases between them. The CDR3 consists of 11 residues. The CDR3 loop reads CAWNLYDRQYF. CDR3 DNA sequence: TGTGCCTGGAACCTCTACGACAGACAGTACTTC.

The chain combines TRBV18 with TRBJ1-1, with 8 bases that match TRBD1. The CDR3 covers 13 residues. Losses at the gene ends were 6 bases for V and 1 base for J; bases not matched to a gene: 1. Germline-derived CDR1 and CDR2 are KGHSH and LQKENI. The chain's CDR3 is CASSGQGNTEAFF. Here the CDR3 DNA reads TGTGCCAGCTCCGGACAGGGGAACACTGAAGCTTTCTTT.

The chain has TRBV3-1 (or the pseudogene TRBV3-2) and TRBJ1-1, with 8 bases that match TRBD1. The J segment lost 3 bases and the V segment lost 0 bases, leaving 9 bases of the junction unmatched. CDR1 and CDR2 (germline): LGHDT, YNNKEL (reference sequence). The CDR3 loop spans 17 amino acids. CDR3 protein: CASSQDGQGATDTEAFF. DNA for the CDR3: TGTGCCAGCAGCCAAGATGGCCAGGGGGCCACCGACACTGAAGCTTTCTTT.

The chain uses TRBV6-5 and TRBJ1-2, with a possible D match to TRBD1 (6 bases). V lost 6 bases, J lost 7 bases, and 12 bases lay in between. The CDR3 is 12 residues long. CDR1 is MNHEY, CDR2 SVGAGI, per germline. The CDR3 nucleotides are TGTGCCAGCAGGGCCGGGACATTTGGCTACACCTTC. Its translation: CASRAGTFGYTF.